This T cell receptor beta chain was sequenced in a study of vaccination effects on CD4 cells after COVID-19. Study-level background: Before sequencing, viral peptide pools were used by the ViraFEST assay to expand antigen-specific CD4+ T cells. Study-wide findings and caveats: In the late period after vaccination, infection- and vaccine-induced clones contracted markedly.

The protocol was immunoSEQ multiplex PCR, while the TCRdb copy is restricted to in-frame clones and leaves out a portion. Of some 28,000 clones listed, roughly two thirds are singletons. The CDR3 length is 15 residues. Germline V gene lookup returns CDR1 SGDLS and CDR2 YYNGEE. V shed 0 bases and J shed 4 bases, with 13 bases lying between them. Once cultured for approximately ten days, the cells underwent separation to obtain CD4+ T cells. To note about this clone: Its matching antigen is unknown.

The chain carries TRBV9 and TRBJ1-1, with D unresolved. This receptor was taken from a human donor who received a COVID-19 vaccine. The sample in question was CD4+ T cells from PBMCs cultured without peptide, obtained before COVID-19 vaccination. This CDR3 reads CASSVVDLGGTEAFF. Written as DNA, the CDR3 is TGTGCCAGCAGCGTAGTGGACCTTGGAGGCACTGAAGCTTTCTTT. The full variable domain, its missing parts supplied by reference TRBV9 and TRBJ1-1, is DSGVTQTPKHLITATGQRVTLRCSPRSGDLSVYWYQQSLDQGLQFLIQYYNGEERAKGNILERFSAQQFPDLHSELNLSSLELGDSALYFCASSVVDLGGTEAFFGQGTRLTVV.